This T cell receptor (beta chain) was sequenced during a study of T-cell memory formation after mild COVID-19. About the research overall: For the most part, TCR clusters were specific to one donor. Notes on the study in general: In pre-infection memory, a portion of responding clones appeared, which suggested that cross-reactive memory joined. Day 15 to 85 contractors were CD4/CD8 balanced; later expanders leaned CD4+.

After 5'RACE with constant-segment primers, TCR alpha and TCR beta cDNA libraries carrying sample barcodes and UMIs were obtained. Using its own MiXCR run on the 5' RACE reads, TCRdb lists one record per CDR3 protein. The sample gives 200,000 to 250,000 distinct CDR3 sequences, roughly 30% of which show up once; about an eighth is in the top ten. Per the germline V gene, CDR1 is SEHNR and CDR2 is FQNEAQ (reference sequence). The germline V and J ends were trimmed by 5 bases and 0 bases, with 8 bases remaining between them. CDR3 length equals 14 residues. Concerning this clonotype itself: The antigen remains unidentified.

The sample comprised PBMCs or a T cell subset sorted from them (not recorded which). The V call is TRBV7-9, the J call TRBJ2-4; D tentatively reads TRBD1 or TRBD2 (5 bases each). The TCR sequence derives from an adult woman who had mild COVID-19 (a few samples of this study predate the infection). Cell type and time point are not known. In DNA, the CDR3 is TGTGCCAGCAGCCGAGGGACAGCCAAAAACATTCAGTACTTC. Amino acids: CASSRGTAKNIQYF.